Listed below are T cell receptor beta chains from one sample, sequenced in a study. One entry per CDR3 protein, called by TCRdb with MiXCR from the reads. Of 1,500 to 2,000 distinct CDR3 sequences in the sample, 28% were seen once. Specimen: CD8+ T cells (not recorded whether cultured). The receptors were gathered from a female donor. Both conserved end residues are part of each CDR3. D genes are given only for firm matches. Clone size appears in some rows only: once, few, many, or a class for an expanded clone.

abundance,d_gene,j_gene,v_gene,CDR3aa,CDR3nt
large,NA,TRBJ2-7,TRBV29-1,CSVEGEGGSYEQYF,TGCAGCGTTGAAGGGGAAGGAGGGTCCTACGAGCAGTACTTC
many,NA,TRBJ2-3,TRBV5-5,CASRAGELDTDTQYF,TGTGCCAGCAGGGCTGGGGAACTAGACACAGATACGCAGTATTTT
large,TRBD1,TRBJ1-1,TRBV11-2,CASSRGQGNTEAFF,TGTGCCAGCAGCCGCGGACAGGGCAACACTGAAGCTTTCTTT
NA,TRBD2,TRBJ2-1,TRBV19,CASSRGGAYNEQFF,TGTGCCAGTAGTAGGGGGGGGGCCTACAATGAGCAGTTCTTC
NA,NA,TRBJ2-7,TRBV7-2,CASSLVYERYF,TGTGCCAGCAGCTTAGTGTACGAGCGGTACTTC
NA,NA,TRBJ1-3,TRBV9,CASSVDRSSGNTIYF,TGTGCCAGCAGCGTAGATCGGAGCTCTGGAAACACCATATATTTT
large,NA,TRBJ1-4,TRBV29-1,CSVNRWGNEKLFF,TGCAGCGTCAACAGGTGGGGTAATGAAAAACTGTTTTTT
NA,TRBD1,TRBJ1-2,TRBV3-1,CASSGGTDTSWDGYTF,TGTGCCAGCAGCGGCGGGACAGACACTTCTTGGGATGGCTACACCTTC
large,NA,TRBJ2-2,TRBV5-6,CASSWGTGTGELFF,TGTGCCAGCAGCTGGGGGACTGGCACCGGGGAGCTGTTTTTT
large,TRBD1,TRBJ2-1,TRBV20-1,CSASPKGAIYNEQFF,TGCAGTGCTAGCCCTAAGGGGGCGATCTACAATGAGCAGTTCTTC
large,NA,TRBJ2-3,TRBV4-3,CASSQSGIKDTQYF,TGCGCCAGCAGCCAAAGCGGTATAAAGGATACGCAGTATTTT
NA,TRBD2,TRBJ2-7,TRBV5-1,CASSSTSAEQYF,TGCGCCAGCAGCTCTACTAGCGCCGAGCAGTACTTC
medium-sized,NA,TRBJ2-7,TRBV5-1,CASSLTGENYEQYF,TGCGCCAGCAGCTTGACAGGTGAAAACTACGAGCAGTACTTC
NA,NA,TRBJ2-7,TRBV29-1,CSVEEGDCERYF,TGCAGCGTTGAAGAAGGGGACTGCGAGCGGTACTTC
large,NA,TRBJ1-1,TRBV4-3,CASSQLEETNTEAFF,TGCGCCAGCAGCCAACTCGAGGAGACGAACACTGAAGCTTTCTTT
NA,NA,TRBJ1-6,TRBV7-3,CDSSFTGSPLHF,TGTGACAGCAGCTTCACGGGTTCACCCCTTCACTTT
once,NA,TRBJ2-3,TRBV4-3,CAGSSTFEGSADTQYF,TGCGCCGGCAGCTCCACATTTGAGGGTTCAGCAGATACGCAGTATTTT
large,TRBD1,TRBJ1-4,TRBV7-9,CASSLTTGLEKLFF,TGTGCCAGCAGCTTAACGACAGGGCTTGAAAAACTGTTTTTT
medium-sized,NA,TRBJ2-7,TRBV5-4,CASSLVPGINSYEQYF,TGTGCCAGCAGCTTGGTCCCCGGGATTAACTCCTACGAGCAGTACTTC
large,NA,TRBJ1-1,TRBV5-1,CASSIHQGLAEAFF,TGCGCCAGCAGCATTCACCAGGGCTTGGCTGAAGCTTTCTTT
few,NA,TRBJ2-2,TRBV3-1,CASSQAERTGGLFF,TGTGCCAGCAGCCAAGCGGAGAGAACCGGGGGGCTGTTTTTT
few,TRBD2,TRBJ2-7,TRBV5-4,CASSVLAGSSYEQYF,TGTGCCAGCAGCGTATTAGCGGGATCCTCCTACGAGCAGTACTTC
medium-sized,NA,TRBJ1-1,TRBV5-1,CASRLRDGLYTEAFF,TGCGCCAGCAGACTCCGGGACGGACTTTACACTGAAGCTTTCTTT
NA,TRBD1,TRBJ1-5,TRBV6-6,CASSQGAGRPQHF,TGTGCCAGCAGCCAGGGGGCTGGCCGGCCCCAGCATTTT
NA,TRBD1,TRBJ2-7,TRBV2,CAGLGQGSEQYF,TGTGCCGGCTTGGGACAGGGTAGCGAGCAGTACTTC
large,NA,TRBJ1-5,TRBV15,CATSSLNQPQHF,TGTGCCACCAGCAGCCTCAATCAGCCCCAGCATTTT
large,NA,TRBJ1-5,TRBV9,CASSRYSNQPQHF,TGTGCCAGCAGCCGGTATAGCAATCAGCCCCAGCATTTT
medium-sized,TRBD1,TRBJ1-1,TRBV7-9,CASSSTTGVVTEAFF,TGTGCCAGCAGTTCCACCACAGGGGTGGTCACTGAAGCTTTCTTT
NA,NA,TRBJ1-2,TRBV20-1,CSARDERFANYDYTF,TGCAGTGCTAGAGATGAGAGGTTTGCTAACTATGATTACACCTTC
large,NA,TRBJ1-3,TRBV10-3,CAISPLGTQIFSGNTIYF,TGTGCCATCAGCCCCCTAGGCACCCAGATATTCTCTGGAAACACCATATATTTT
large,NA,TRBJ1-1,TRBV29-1,CSVLIAEAFF,TGCAGCGTCCTTATCGCTGAAGCTTTCTTT
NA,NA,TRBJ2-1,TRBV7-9,CASSPSRASKSYNEQSF,TGTGCCAGCAGCCCCAGCCGGGCTTCAAAGTCCTACAATGAGCAGTCCTTC
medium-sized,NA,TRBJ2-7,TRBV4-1,CASSQFLGAYEQYF,TGCGCCAGCAGCCAATTTCTGGGGGCCTACGAGCAGTACTTC
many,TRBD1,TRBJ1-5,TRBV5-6,CASSFGTGGQPQHF,TGTGCCAGCAGCTTCGGGACAGGGGGGCAGCCCCAGCATTTT
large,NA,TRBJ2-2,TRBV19,CASSFRGVNTGELFF,TGTGCCAGTTCTTTTAGGGGGGTCAACACCGGGGAGCTGTTTTTT
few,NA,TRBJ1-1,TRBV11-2,CASSRGRGNTEAFF,TGTGCCAGCAGCCGTGGACGGGGCAACACTGAAGCTTTCTTT
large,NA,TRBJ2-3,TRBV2,CASSEGGRVADTQYF,TGTGCCAGCAGTGAAGGGGGTAGGGTAGCAGATACGCAGTATTTT
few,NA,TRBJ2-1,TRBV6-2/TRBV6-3,CASSYGGNEQFF,TGTGCCAGCAGTTACGGTGGAAATGAGCAGTTCTTC
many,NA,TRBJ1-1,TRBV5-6,CASSLGTEAFF,TGTGCCAGCAGCTTGGGGACTGAAGCTTTCTTT
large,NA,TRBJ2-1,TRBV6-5,CASSTPPGTPYGEQFF,TGTGCCAGCAGTACCCCACCAGGGACTCCCTATGGTGAGCAGTTCTTC
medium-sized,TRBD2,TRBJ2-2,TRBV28,CASSLSIAGTNTGELFF,TGTGCCAGCAGTTTAAGTATAGCGGGGACAAACACCGGGGAGCTGTTTTTT
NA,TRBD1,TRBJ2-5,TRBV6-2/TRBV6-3,CASSYQGGAETQYF,TGTGCCAGCAGTTACCAAGGGGGCGCCGAGACACAGTACTTC
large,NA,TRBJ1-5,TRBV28,CASSLMGGTYSNQPQHF,TGTGCCAGCAGTTTAATGGGAGGGACTTATAGCAATCAGCCCCAGCATTTT
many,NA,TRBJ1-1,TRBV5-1,CASRLRDGLYAEAFF,TGCGCCAGCAGACTCCGGGACGGACTTTACGCTGAAGCTTTCTTT
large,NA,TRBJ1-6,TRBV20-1,CSARGTIDRDPNSPLHF,TGCAGTGCTAGGGGGACCATAGACAGAGATCCGAATTCACCCCTCCACTTT